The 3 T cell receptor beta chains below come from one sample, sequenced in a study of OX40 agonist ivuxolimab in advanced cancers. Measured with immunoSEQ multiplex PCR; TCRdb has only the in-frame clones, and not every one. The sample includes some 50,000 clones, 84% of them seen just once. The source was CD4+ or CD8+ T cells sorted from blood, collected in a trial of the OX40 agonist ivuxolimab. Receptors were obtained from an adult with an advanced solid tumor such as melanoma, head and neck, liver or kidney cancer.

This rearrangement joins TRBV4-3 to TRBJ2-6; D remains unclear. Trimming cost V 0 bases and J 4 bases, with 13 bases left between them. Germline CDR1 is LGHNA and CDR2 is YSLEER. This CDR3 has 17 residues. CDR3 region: CASSQEGGVQGANVLTF. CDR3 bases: TGCGCCAGCAGCCAAGAAGGTGGAGTGCAAGGGGCCAACGTCCTGACTTTC.

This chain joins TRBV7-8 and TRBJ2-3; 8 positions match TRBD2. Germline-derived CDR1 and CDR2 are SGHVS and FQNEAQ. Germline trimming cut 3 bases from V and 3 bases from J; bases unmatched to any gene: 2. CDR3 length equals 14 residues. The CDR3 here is CASSLGGRTDTQYF. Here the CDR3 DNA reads TGTGCCAGCAGCTTGGGCGGGAGGACAGATACGCAGTATTTT.

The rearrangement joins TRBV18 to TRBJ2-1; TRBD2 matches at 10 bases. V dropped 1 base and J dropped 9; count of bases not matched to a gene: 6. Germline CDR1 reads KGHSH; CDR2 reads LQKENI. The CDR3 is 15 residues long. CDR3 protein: CASSPLPSGRPEQFF. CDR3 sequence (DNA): TGTGCCAGCTCACCACTTCCTAGCGGGAGACCTGAGCAGTTCTTC.